Each of the 26 T cell receptor beta chains below was sequenced from the same sample in a study of cytomegalovirus exposure and HLA in healthy donors. Researchers ran the PCR with 60 Vbeta and 13 Jbeta primers. This table comes from immunoSEQ multiplex PCR, and its TCRdb copy is limited to in-frame clones, with some not included. Of about 100,000 clones in the sample, over 70% were seen once. Sequencing used PBMCs. All receptors derive from a man aged 25 to 45 in good health and CMV-seronegative.

In nucleotides, the CDR3 is TGCGCCAGCAGGATTCTGGACAGGGATCGCAATGAGCAGTTCTTC. Translation gives CASRILDRDRNEQFF. The gene calls are TRBV4-1 and TRBJ2-1; 8 bases line up with TRBD1. The CDR3 covers 15 residues. V was clipped by 6 bases and J by 6 bases; unmatched bases: 10. The germline CDR1 and CDR2 sequences are MGHRA and YSYEKL.

As to this clone: Likely a read error: the CDR3 ends without its conserved phenylalanine or tryptophan. The gene calls are TRBV6-4 and TRBJ2-3, with TRBD2 matching 9 bases. The germline gives CDR1 MRHNA, CDR2 SNTAGT. CDR3 size: 15 residues. V was pared by 5 bases and J by 4 bases, with 7 bases of the junction left unmatched. DNA for the CDR3: TGTGCCAGCAGTCCGGGACTAGCTGGGGCAGATACGCAGTATGTT. Amino acids: CASSPGLAGADTQYV.

V gene TRBV29-1 combines with J gene TRBJ2-7, with TRBD2 matching 12 bases. The CDR3 has 15 amino acids. The V gene end was trimmed by 6 bases and the J gene end by 0 bases; junction bases not matched to a gene: 6. The germline V gene encodes CDR1 SQVTM and CDR2 ANQGSEA. The CDR3 protein is CSVERTSGISYEQYF. CDR3 sequence (DNA): TGCAGCGTGGAACGGACTAGCGGGATCTCCTACGAGCAGTACTTC.

The chain employs TRBV7-2 and TRBJ1-2; D might be TRBD1 (6 bases). CDR3 length: 13 residues. Trimming removed 5 bases from V and 5 bases from J, with 12 bases in between. The germline V gene encodes CDR1 SGHTA and CDR2 FQGNSA. The CDR3 DNA follows: TGTGCCAGCAGCCTTACAGGGCTATATGGCTACACCTTC. Encoded protein: CASSLTGLYGYTF.

This chain connects TRBV5-4 to TRBJ1-4, with 7 bases that match TRBD1. CDR1 and CDR2 from the germline V gene are SGHNT and YYREEE (reference sequence). J gave up 5 bases and V 4 bases, and 5 bases lay outside the gene matches. The CDR3 has 14 amino acids. The CDR3 protein is CASSAGQINEKLFF. CDR3 coding DNA: TGTGCCAGCAGCGCGGGACAGATAAATGAAAAACTGTTTTTT.

The chain carries TRBV15 and TRBJ2-1, with D uncertain. In germline, CDR1 is LNHNV, CDR2 YYDKDF (reference sequence). Trimming cost V 1 base and J 11 bases, with 9 bases left between them. CDR3 length equals 12 residues. CDR3 in amino acids: CATSRVPVQQFF. CDR3 nucleotides: TGTGCCACCAGCAGAGTTCCTGTCCAGCAGTTCTTC.

This chain uses TRBV5-4 with TRBJ2-2; the match to TRBD2 covers 9 bases. Germline CDR1 and CDR2: SGHNT and YYREEE (reference sequence). This CDR3 is built from 15 residues. V trimming: 1 base; J trimming: 5 bases; junction bases outside the gene matches: 3. For the CDR3, the DNA is TGTGCCAGCAGCTTGCCACTAGCGGGTACCGGGGAGCTGTTTTTT. Protein sequence: CASSLPLAGTGELFF.

V gene TRBV23-1 combines with J gene TRBJ2-2; possible D gene TRBD2, 5 bases. TRBV23-1 is treated as an ORF (open reading frame) with a function not yet certain. This CDR3 spans 16 amino acids. V lost 0 bases and J 2 bases, leaving 10 bases between the germline ends. CDR3 nucleotides: TGCGCCAGCAGTCAATCCGAGGACTTAAACACCGGGGAGCTGTTTTTT. Translating gives CASSQSEDLNTGELFF.

The chain links TRBV10-3 to TRBJ2-3, with 8 bases that match TRBD2. CDR3 length equals 15 residues. The junction had 8 bases not matched to a gene; V was cut back by 4 bases and J by 5 bases. Germline lookup yields CDR1 ENHRY and CDR2 SYGVKD. CDR3 residues: CAISAAGAHGDTQYF. DNA of the CDR3: TGTGCCATCAGTGCAGCGGGAGCTCATGGAGATACGCAGTATTTT.

The chain joins TRBV18 to TRBJ1-1, with 7 bases identical to TRBD1. The CDR3 extends over 14 amino acids. The germline V gene has CDR1 KGHSH and CDR2 LQKENI. V gave up 0 bases and J gave up 7 bases; unmatched junction bases: 5. The CDR3, as DNA: TGTGCCAGCTCACCACCGACAGGGAATAATGAAGCTTTCTTT. Its translation is CASSPPTGNNEAFF.

The chain carries TRBV15 and TRBJ1-2; 9 bases map to TRBD1. With 4 bases clipped from V and 5 bases from J, the junction kept 11 bases outside the gene matches. The CDR3 covers 16 residues. Germline CDR1 and CDR2: LNHNV and YYDKDF (reference sequence). The CDR3 here is CATSTPLQGAGYGYTF. The CDR3 nucleotides are TGTGCCACCAGCACCCCCCTACAGGGGGCCGGGTATGGCTACACCTTC.

The V and J genes are TRBV29-1 and TRBJ1-3; perhaps TRBD1 as D (5 bases). V gave up 4 bases and J gave up 8 bases, with 15 bases separating them. The germline V gene encodes CDR1 SQVTM and CDR2 ANQGSEA. The CDR3 extends over 13 amino acids. Written as DNA, the CDR3 is TGCAGCGTTGTTACAGGTTTGGAAGACACCATATATTTT. It translates to CSVVTGLEDTIYF.

The chain couples TRBV4-2 to TRBJ2-7; a possible D gene is TRBD2 (6 bases). V was clipped by 4 bases and J by 0 bases, with 10 bases between them. Germline CDR1 reads LGHNA; CDR2 reads YNFKEQ. The CDR3 length is 14 residues. In nucleotides, the CDR3 is TGTGCCAGCAGCCGGCCGGGGGTCTCCTACGAGCAGTACTTC. This encodes CASSRPGVSYEQYF.

The chain couples TRBV29-1 to TRBJ2-3, with a weak D call TRBD2 (6 bases). V shed 3 bases and J shed 3 bases, with 22 bases lying between them. Looked up from germline, CDR1 is SQVTM and CDR2 is ANQGSEA. The CDR3 runs to 17 residues. CDR3 region: CSVDGKVADGATDTQYF. The CDR3 bases are TGCAGCGTTGATGGGAAGGTAGCGGACGGGGCGACAGATACGCAGTATTTT.

This chain uses TRBV5-4 with TRBJ2-2; D is possibly TRBD2 (5 bases). CDR3 size: 16 residues. Germline assignment: CDR1 SGHNT and CDR2 YYREEE (reference sequence). V was shortened by 4 bases and J by 1 base, with 14 bases between the two germline ends. The CDR3 bases are TGTGCCAGCAGCGCAGCGAGGACTTGGAACACCGGGGAGCTGTTTTTT. The encoded protein is CASSAARTWNTGELFF.

J is TRBJ2-3 and V is TRBV28, with TRBD2 identical over 10 bases. Germline CDR1 is MDHEN and CDR2 is SYDVKM. This CDR3 comprises 13 residues. V was pared by 10 bases and J by 4 bases, with 5 bases of the junction left unmatched. The CDR3, as DNA: TGTGCCATCAGGACTAGCGGAGCAGATACGCAGTATTTT. It is translated as CAIRTSGADTQYF. Full variable domain (remainder filled in from reference TRBV28 and TRBJ2-3): DVKVTQSSRYLVKRTGEKVFLECVQDMDHENMFWYRQDPGLGLRLIYFSYDVKMKEKGDIPEGYSVSREKKERFSLILESASTNQTSMYLCAIRTSGADTQYFGPGTRLTVL.

This rearrangement joins TRBV5-6 to TRBJ1-5, with 10 bases lining up with TRBD1. This CDR3 is built from 16 residues. The V gene's germline CDR1 is SGHDT and CDR2 YYEEEE. After removal of 4 bases from V and 3 bases from J, the junction contained 7 bases not matched to a gene. CDR3 in amino acids: CASSLLGQGDNQPQHF. The CDR3 DNA reads as TGTGCCAGCAGCCTCCTAGGACAGGGGGACAATCAGCCCCAGCATTTT.

CDR3 bases: TGTGCCAGCAGCCAAGGGCAGGGCCGATGGGGCATTGAAGCTTTCTTT. This translates into CASSQGQGRWGIEAFF. The V call is TRBV4-2, the J call TRBJ1-1, with D perhaps matching TRBD1 (5 bases). Trimming cost V 1 base and J 7 bases, with 19 bases left between them. This CDR3 region has 16 residues. Germline V CDR1 and CDR2: LGHNA, YNFKEQ.

The V call is TRBV4-2, the J call TRBJ2-1; the match to TRBD2 covers 11 bases. With V trimmed by 3 bases and J by 1 base, 2 bases remained unmatched. The length of the CDR3 is 16 residues. Per germline, CDR1 LGHNA and CDR2 YNFKEQ. CDR3 sequence reads: CASSQGTSGSYNEQFF. Written as DNA, the CDR3 is TGTGCCAGCAGCCAGGGGACTAGCGGATCCTACAATGAGCAGTTCTTC.

This clone appeared once. The chain links TRBV5-3 to TRBJ2-2, with TRBD2 matching 8 bases. TRBV5-3 is placed among ORFs of uncertain function. V lost 4 bases to trimming and J lost 7 bases; unmatched junction nucleotides: 12. CDR3 length: 16 residues. The DNA for the CDR3 is TGTGCCAGAAGCCAGAACGGGAGGGCCGAGGGCGGGGAGCTGTTTTTT. Translation gives CARSQNGRAEGGELFF.

This chain joins TRBV29-1 and TRBJ2-5, with TRBD2 matching 9 bases. This CDR3 has 14 amino acids. The J segment lost 4 bases and the V segment lost 7 bases, leaving 10 bases of the junction unmatched. CDR1 and CDR2 (germline): SQVTM, ANQGSEA. This CDR3 is CSAQKGSGGETQYF. In DNA form, the CDR3 reads TGCAGCGCCCAAAAAGGTAGCGGGGGAGAGACCCAGTACTTC.

The gene calls are TRBV29-1 and TRBJ1-5; 8 bases match TRBD1. This CDR3 has 13 residues. J lost 1 base, V lost 6 bases, and 2 bases had no gene match. Germline V CDR1 and CDR2: SQVTM, ANQGSEA. Here the CDR3 reads CSVQGASNQPQHF. CDR3 sequence (DNA): TGCAGCGTCCAGGGGGCCAGCAATCAGCCCCAGCATTTT.

This clone was seen only once. The V call is TRBV4-2, the J call TRBJ2-7; 11 bases map to TRBD2. The CDR3 is made up of 14 amino acids. Trimming removed 5 bases from V and 4 bases from J; junction bases left unmatched: 4. CDR1 is LGHNA and CDR2 is YNFKEQ in the germline V gene. The CDR3 DNA follows: TGTGCCAGCAGCGCCGGGACTAGCGGATACGAGCAGTACTTC. It encodes CASSAGTSGYEQYF.

The chain has TRBV7-3 and TRBJ2-2; D not certain. This CDR3 region has 13 residues. Germline lookup yields CDR1 SGHTA and CDR2 FQGTGA. V lost 1 base and J lost 5, with 5 bases in between. CDR3 coding DNA: TGTGCCAGCAGCTTAAGCCGGACCGGGGAGCTGTTTTTT. It yields the protein CASSLSRTGELFF.

The V call is TRBV13, the J call TRBJ1-2; D may be TRBD1 (5 bases). Germline CDR1 reads PRHDT; CDR2 reads FYEKMQ (reference sequence). This CDR3 is built from 18 residues. The ends were cut back, 4 bases at V and 4 bases at J, with 25 bases in the middle. CDR3 DNA sequence: TGTGCCAGCAGCTCCTTGCAGGGTGACGATCCCCACTTCTATGGCTACACCTTC. It codes for CASSSLQGDDPHFYGYTF.

J is TRBJ1-5 and V is TRBV4-1, with TRBD1 matching 11 bases. Looked up from germline, CDR1 is MGHRA and CDR2 is YSYEKL. V lost 4 bases to trimming and J lost 6 bases; unmatched junction nucleotides: 5. This CDR3 spans 15 amino acids. The CDR3, as DNA: TGCGCCAGCAGCCTCGGGACAGGGGGATCTCAGCCCCAGCATTTT. It yields the protein CASSLGTGGSQPQHF.